Following are 8 T cell receptor beta chains from one sample sequenced in a study of T cells after yellow fever vaccination. Each CDR3 protein is one row after TCRdb ran MiXCR on the 5' RACE reads. The table lists about 220,000 distinct CDR3 sequences, around 3.1% of them singletons. The source material was CD4+ T cells sorted from PBMCs, sampled 10 days after the yellow fever booster vaccination. The receptors shown here come from a man aged 18 to 29 who received the YFV17D yellow fever vaccine.

The chain joins TRBV18 to TRBJ2-5; 11 bases align to TRBD2. V lost 3 bases and J lost 7; bases outside the gene matches: 13. This CDR3 has 17 residues. Germline CDR1 reads KGHSH; CDR2 reads LQKENI. The CDR3 protein is CASSPTGTSGIPGTQYF. The CDR3 DNA sequence: TGTGCCAGCTCACCGACCGGGACTAGCGGTATTCCAGGGACCCAGTACTTC.

This clonotype has just a few counts. The rearrangement links TRBV30 to TRBJ2-3, with D perhaps matching TRBD2 (6 bases). CDR1 and CDR2 (germline): GTSNPN, SVGIG (reference sequence). This CDR3 has 12 residues. Trimming shortened V by 5 bases and J by 8 bases, and 14 bases separated the two germline ends. CDR3 in amino acids: CAWGTRGGTQYF. The DNA of the CDR3 is TGTGCCTGGGGGACTCGGGGAGGTACGCAGTATTTT.

This clonotype was detected many times. J is TRBJ1-3 and V is TRBV7-9; D perhaps matches TRBD1 (6 bases). Trimming left V 6 bases short and J 1 base short, with 19 bases between. The V gene's germline CDR1 is SEHNR and CDR2 FQNEAQ (reference sequence). This CDR3 spans 17 amino acids. The CDR3, as DNA: TGTGCCAGCAGATATAACCGGGACACATCTTCTGGAAACACCATATATTTT. Amino acid sequence: CASRYNRDTSSGNTIYF.

This clonotype has a handful of counts. The chain has TRBV7-2 and TRBJ1-2, with 9 bases identical to TRBD1. This CDR3 is built from 15 residues. V trimming: 5 bases; J trimming: 5 bases; junction bases outside the gene matches: 9. From germline, CDR1 is SGHTA and CDR2 FQGNSA. This CDR3 reads CASSPEPGQGYGYTF. As DNA, the CDR3 is TGTGCCAGCAGCCCAGAACCGGGACAGGGTTATGGCTACACCTTC.

This clonotype was recorded many times. The chain has TRBV20-1 and TRBJ2-1; D possibly uses TRBD1 or TRBD2 (5 bases each). Trimming pared 3 bases from V and 5 bases from J, leaving 11 bases between. CDR3 length equals 13 residues. Looked up from germline, CDR1 is DFQATT and CDR2 is SNEGSKA (reference sequence). CDR3 protein: CSASSLGDNEQFF. In nucleotides, the CDR3 is TGCAGTGCTAGCTCCTTGGGGGACAATGAGCAGTTCTTC.

This clonotype was observed at least ten times. The V and J genes are TRBV3-1 and TRBJ2-1; a possible D gene is TRBD1 (6 bases). The CDR3 sequence is 15 residues long. Per germline, CDR1 LGHDT and CDR2 YNNKEL (reference sequence). Trimming pared 3 bases from V and 2 bases from J, leaving 11 bases between. CDR3 sequence: CASSHRQEPYNEQFF. Here the CDR3 DNA reads TGTGCCAGCAGCCATCGACAGGAGCCCTACAATGAGCAGTTCTTC.

The V call is TRBV5-1, the J call TRBJ2-5; D is perhaps TRBD1 (6 bases). The CDR3 spans 14 residues. V was shortened by 1 base and J by 5 bases, with 12 bases between the two germline ends. Germline lookup yields CDR1 SGHRS and CDR2 YFSETQ. The CDR3 reads CASSLWGPEETQYF. CDR3 nucleotides: TGCGCCAGCAGCTTGTGGGGGCCTGAGGAGACCCAGTACTTC.

This clonotype was found many times. The gene calls are TRBV6-5 and TRBJ2-1, with D unclear. CDR3 size: 14 residues. Germline V lookup: CDR1 MNHEY, CDR2 SVGAGI. V was shortened by 5 bases and J by 6 bases, with 14 bases between the two germline ends. The CDR3: CASSPDMPRNEQFF. The CDR3 DNA reads as TGTGCCAGCAGTCCCGATATGCCGCGCAATGAGCAGTTCTTC.